The text below deals with one T cell receptor beta chain. This specimen comes from a study of blood T cell repertoires in COVID-19. In the study overall: Researchers got acute and convalescent COVID-19 samples from the United States, Italy and Spain. T cells, B-cell-depleted T cells, or PBMCs supplied cDNA or gDNA.

Germline lookup yields CDR1 SGHKS and CDR2 YYEKEE (reference sequence). V was clipped by 2 bases and J by 6 bases; unmatched bases: 3. This CDR3 comprises 13 residues. In the authors' workflow: Reference gene primer amplification gave estimated nucleated cell counts. Data came from immunoSEQ multiplex PCR; TCRdb stores just in-frame clones and leaves some out. That table furnishes V, J and clone size, whereas the DNA furnished D and trimming. The data hold some 210,000 clones, with under 90% observed a single time. The clonotype was recovered from a human donor in a cohort sampled during active COVID-19. The chain employs TRBV5-5 and TRBJ2-3, with 7 bases identical to TRBD2. The sample consisted of peripheral blood. For the CDR3, the DNA is TGTGCCAGCAGCTTTCGGGGGGAGGATACGCAGTATTTT. Amino acids: CASSFRGEDTQYF.